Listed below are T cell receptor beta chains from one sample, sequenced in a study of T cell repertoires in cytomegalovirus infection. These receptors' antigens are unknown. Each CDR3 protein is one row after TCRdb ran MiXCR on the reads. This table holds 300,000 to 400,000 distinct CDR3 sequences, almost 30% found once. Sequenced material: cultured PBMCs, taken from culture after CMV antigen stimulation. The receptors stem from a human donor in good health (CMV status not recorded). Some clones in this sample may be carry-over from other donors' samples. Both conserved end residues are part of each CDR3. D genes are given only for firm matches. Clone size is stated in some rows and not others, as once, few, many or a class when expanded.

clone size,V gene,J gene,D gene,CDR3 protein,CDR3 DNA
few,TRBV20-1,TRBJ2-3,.,CSASTGIGTDTQYF,TGCAGTGCTAGTACAGGTATAGGGACAGATACGCAGTATTTT
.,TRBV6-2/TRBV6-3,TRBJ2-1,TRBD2,CASSTTPPAGGRNEQFF,TGTGCCAGCAGCACCACTCCTCCAGCGGGGGGCCGGAATGAGCAGTTCTTC
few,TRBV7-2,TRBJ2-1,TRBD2,CASSFSGGYEQFF,TGTGCCAGCAGCTTTAGCGGGGGGTATGAGCAGTTCTTC
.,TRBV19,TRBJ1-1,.,CASSTAGTANTEAFF,TGTGCCAGTAGTACCGCCGGGACGGCGAACACTGAAGCTTTCTTT
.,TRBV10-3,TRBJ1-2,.,CAISPRERGQNYGYTF,TGTGCCATCAGTCCCCGGGAAAGAGGACAGAACTATGGCTACACCTTC
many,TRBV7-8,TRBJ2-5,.,CAGGGRTSETQYF,TGTGCCGGGGGGGGGCGGACCAGCGAGACCCAGTACTTC
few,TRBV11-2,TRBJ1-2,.,CASSPRQSLEVDYTF,TGTGCCAGCAGCCCCCGACAGTCTCTCGAGGTAGACTACACCTTC
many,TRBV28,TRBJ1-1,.,CASSSLLLRYTEAFF,TGTGCCAGCAGTTCCCTTTTACTCAGGTACACTGAAGCTTTCTTT
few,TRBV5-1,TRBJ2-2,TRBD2,CASSSFGTSELNTGELFF,TGCGCCAGCAGCTCTTTCGGGACTAGCGAGCTGAACACCGGGGAGCTGTTTTTT
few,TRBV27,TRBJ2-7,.,CASSLTEGLSEQYF,TGTGCCAGCAGTTTAACCGAGGGGCTCTCCGAGCAGTACTTC
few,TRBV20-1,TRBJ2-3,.,CRPSDVGTDTQYF,TGCAGACCTAGCGACGTGGGCACAGATACGCAGTATTTT
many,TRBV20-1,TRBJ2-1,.,CSALEEYIYNEQFF,TGCAGTGCGCTCGAGGAGTATATATACAATGAGCAGTTCTTC
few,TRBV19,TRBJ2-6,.,CASSARGKGANVLTF,TGTGCCAGTAGTGCCCGTGGGAAAGGGGCCAACGTCCTGACTTTC
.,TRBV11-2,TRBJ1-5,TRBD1,CASSETGERQPQHF,TGTGCCAGCAGCGAGACAGGGGAACGGCAGCCCCAGCATTTT
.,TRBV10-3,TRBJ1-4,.,CAIKGESVNEKLFF,TGTGCCATCAAGGGCGAGTCCGTTAATGAAAAACTGTTTTTT
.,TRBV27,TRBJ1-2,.,CASSLSRVPGAYGYTF,TGTGCCAGCAGTTTATCGAGAGTTCCGGGTGCCTATGGCTACACCTTC
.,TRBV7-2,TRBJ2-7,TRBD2,CASSSSGYSYEQYF,TGTGCCAGCAGCTCTAGCGGTTACTCCTACGAGCAGTACTTC
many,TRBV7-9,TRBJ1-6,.,CASSVPEGDGKSPLHF,TGTGCCAGCAGCGTCCCGGAGGGTGACGGGAAATCACCCCTCCACTTT
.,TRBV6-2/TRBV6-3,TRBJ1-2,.,CASSPRAGHGYTF,TGTGCCAGCAGCCCCCGGGCAGGGCACGGCTACACCTTC
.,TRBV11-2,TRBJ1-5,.,CASSLGIRRGQPQHF,TGTGCCAGCAGCTTGGGGATTCGGAGGGGTCAGCCCCAGCATTTT
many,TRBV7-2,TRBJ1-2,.,CASSSGFSDHYGYTF,TGTGCCAGCAGCTCGGGGTTTAGCGATCACTATGGCTACACCTTC
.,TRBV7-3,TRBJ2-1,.,CASSSGPLNEQFF,TGTGCCAGCAGCTCCGGCCCGCTGAATGAGCAGTTCTTC